These 20 T cell receptor beta chains came from one sample sequenced in a study of blood T cell repertoires in COVID-19. Repertoires were generated with immunoSEQ multiplex PCR, while TCRdb's copy carries only in-frame clones and drops some. The repertoire holds about 39,000 clones, with around 84% as singletons. Sequenced sample: peripheral blood. The receptors originated from a man between 65 and 85 years old with acute or convalescent COVID-19.

This chain connects TRBV19 to TRBJ2-7; 11 bases line up with TRBD1. The germline V gene encodes CDR1 LNHDA and CDR2 SQIVND (reference sequence). The CDR3 totals 16 residues. V gave up 3 bases and J gave up 0 bases; unmatched junction bases: 4. The CDR3 nucleotides are TGTGCCAGTAGTATCGGGGGACAGGGGGTCTCCTACGAGCAGTACTTC. Translating gives CASSIGGQGVSYEQYF.

J is TRBJ1-2 and V is TRBV19; D not resolved. The ends were cut back, 6 bases at V and 4 bases at J, with 6 bases in the middle. Germline V lookup: CDR1 LNHDA, CDR2 SQIVND (reference sequence). The CDR3 sequence is 11 residues long. The CDR3 coding sequence is TGTGCCAGTAGCCACAGCTATGGCTACACCTTC. This sequence encodes CASSHSYGYTF.

The chain links TRBV5-1 to TRBJ1-1; the D is unclear. The CDR3 is made up of 14 amino acids. Germline V gene sequence: CDR1 SGHRS, CDR2 YFSETQ. Trimming took off 3 bases at V and 0 bases at J, with 9 bases between the two ends. The CDR3 bases are TGCGCCAGCAGCTACCTTAGTCTGAACACTGAAGCTTTCTTT. Its translation: CASSYLSLNTEAFF.

V usage is TRBV2 and J usage is TRBJ1-5; no reliable D call. The CDR3 length is 14 residues. CDR1 is SNHLY, CDR2 FYNNEI, per germline. The ends were cut back, 7 bases at V and 9 bases at J, with 19 bases in the middle. For the CDR3, the DNA is TGTGCCAGCAAAGATAACAGCCAGGTTCGGCCCCAGCATTTT. Translation: CASKDNSQVRPQHF.

In its sample, this clone was seen once. The V and J genes are TRBV7-9 and TRBJ2-3; no clear D gene. V lost 10 bases and J lost 6, with 11 bases in between. From germline, CDR1 is SEHNR and CDR2 FQNEAQ (reference sequence). The CDR3 runs to 11 residues. CDR3 loop: CAIPAGDTQYF. CDR3 nucleotides: TGTGCCATCCCCGCCGGGGATACGCAGTATTTT.

The CDR3 DNA is TGCGCCAGCAGCCTACGACCGGGAGAGACCCAGTACTTC. Its protein product is CASSLRPGETQYF. This sequence joins TRBV5-1 and TRBJ2-5; D gene uncertain. The CDR3 contains 13 residues. The V gene's germline CDR1 is SGHRS and CDR2 YFSETQ. Between the trimmed V and J ends, which lost 4 bases and 4 bases, there was a span of 11 bases.

The CDR3 here is CASSINRGNYGYTF. The CDR3 nucleotides are TGTGCCAGCAGCATAAACAGGGGTAACTATGGCTACACCTTC. The chain recombines TRBV7-8 with TRBJ1-2, with 7 bases aligning to TRBD1. After removal of 5 bases from V and 1 base from J, the junction contained 4 bases not matched to a gene. The CDR3 has 14 residues. Looked up from germline, CDR1 is SGHVS and CDR2 is FQNEAQ.

For this clone: The same CDR3 is also encoded by other DNA sequences in this sample. The V and J genes are TRBV5-1 and TRBJ1-6; unclear D gene. This CDR3 comprises 16 residues. Looked up from germline, CDR1 is SGHRS and CDR2 is YFSETQ. Trimming pared 0 bases from V and 7 bases from J, leaving 14 bases between. The CDR3 region has the DNA TGCGCCAGCAGCTTGGCCGGCAGCAGGTGGAATTCACCCCTCCACTTT. Protein sequence: CASSLAGSRWNSPLHF.

The gene calls are TRBV30 and TRBJ1-1, with D perhaps TRBD1 (5 bases). The germline V and J ends were trimmed by 3 bases and 6 bases, with 23 bases remaining between them. This CDR3 has 16 residues. Germline V lookup: CDR1 GTSNPN, CDR2 SVGIG (reference sequence). The CDR3 region has the DNA TGTGCCTGGAGGGGAACCCAGGACCGCCAGGGATCTGAAGCTTTCTTT. It specifies CAWRGTQDRQGSEAFF.

This clone has a single count. The chain carries TRBV7-3 and TRBJ2-5; D might be TRBD2 (6 bases). Germline V gives CDR1 SGHTA, CDR2 FQGTGA. This CDR3 is built from 15 residues. V was trimmed by 2 bases and J by 5 bases, leaving 15 bases between them. The CDR3 here is CASSLQAGRGETQYF. CDR3 coding DNA: TGTGCCAGCAGCTTACAGGCGGGAAGGGGTGAGACCCAGTACTTC. Supplemented by reference TRBV7-3 and TRBJ2-5, the full variable domain reads GAGVSQTPSNKVTEKGKYVELRCDPISGHTALYWYRQSLGQGPEFLIYFQGTGAADDSGLPNDRFFAVRPEGSVSTLKIQRTERGDSAVYLCASSLQAGRGETQYFGPGTRLLVL.

The chain couples TRBV2 to TRBJ1-5, with 10 bases lining up with TRBD1. After removal of 8 bases from V and 5 bases from J, the junction contained 9 bases not matched to a gene. The CDR3 contains 15 residues. Germline loops: CDR1 SNHLY, CDR2 FYNNEI. Here the CDR3 reads CASGRDRGSDQPQHF. The CDR3 coding sequence is TGTGCCAGCGGGAGGGACAGGGGATCGGATCAGCCCCAGCATTTT. The full variable domain, with the rest looked up from reference TRBV2 and TRBJ1-5, is EPEVTQTPSHQVTQMGQEVILRCVPISNHLYFYWYRQILGQKVEFLVSFYNNEISEKSEIFDDQFSVERPDGSNFTLKIRSTKLEDSAMYFCASGRDRGSDQPQHFGDGTRLSIL.

The chain combines TRBV7-6 with TRBJ1-1; D remains unclear. The V end lost 1 base, the J end lost 3 bases, and 9 bases lay between the germline ends. The CDR3 has 14 amino acids. Germline loops: CDR1 SGHVS, CDR2 FNYEAQ. CDR3 DNA sequence: TGTGCCAGCAGCTTAGGACGCGAGGACACTGAAGCTTTCTTT. Residues: CASSLGREDTEAFF.

The J gene is TRBJ2-1, the V gene TRBV3-1 (or the pseudogene TRBV3-2); no firm D call. Germline loops: CDR1 LGHDT, CDR2 YNNKEL (reference sequence). CDR3 length: 16 amino acids. Trimming removed 3 bases from V and 2 bases from J, with 14 bases in between. CDR3 in amino acids: CASSQPRGDTYNEQFF. CDR3 nucleotides: TGTGCCAGCAGCCAGCCGCGCGGAGATACCTACAATGAGCAGTTCTTC.

This chain links TRBV7-3 with TRBJ2-7; D gene unclear. This CDR3 spans 13 amino acids. The germline V and J ends were trimmed by 0 bases and 6 bases, with 9 bases remaining between them. The germline V gene encodes CDR1 SGHTA and CDR2 FQGTGA. As DNA, the CDR3 is TGTGCCAGCAGCTTAACCACGCTCGGCGAGCAGTACTTC. Translation: CASSLTTLGEQYF.

This clone occurred a few times. The rearrangement links TRBV20-1 to TRBJ2-1; no definite D call. The CDR3 has 11 residues. In germline, CDR1 is DFQATT, CDR2 SNEGSKA (reference sequence). V lost 6 bases and J 9 bases, leaving 12 bases between the germline ends. The CDR3 is CSALSDLEQFF. For the CDR3, the DNA is TGCAGTGCCCTTAGTGATCTTGAGCAGTTCTTC.

The rearrangement links TRBV7-8 to TRBJ2-2; D possibly corresponds to TRBD2 (6 bases). This CDR3 has 14 amino acids. CDR1 is SGHVS and CDR2 is FQNEAQ in the germline V gene. Trimming pared 1 base from V and 6 bases from J, leaving 9 bases between. CDR3 loop: CASSLGRESGELFF. The CDR3 DNA reads as TGTGCCAGCAGCTTAGGCCGGGAGTCCGGGGAGCTGTTTTTT. The full variable domain, rest sourced from reference TRBV7-8 and TRBJ2-2, is GAGVSQSPRYKVAKRGQDVALRCDPISGHVSLFWYQQALGQGPEFLTYFQNEAQLDKSGLPSDRFFAERPEGSVSTLKIQRTQQEDSAVYLCASSLGRESGELFFGEGSRLTVL.

The V call is TRBV11-3, the J call TRBJ2-2; no reliable D call. The germline V and J ends were trimmed by 4 bases and 3 bases, with 3 bases remaining between them. Germline CDR1 reads SGHNT; CDR2 reads YENEEA. This CDR3 region has 12 residues. The CDR3 DNA reads as TGTGCCAGCAGCTCCGACACCGGGGAGCTGTTTTTT. This translates into CASSSDTGELFF.

The V gene is TRBV5-4, the J gene TRBJ2-5; possible D gene TRBD1, 6 bases. CDR3 length: 14 amino acids. Germline V gives CDR1 SGHNT, CDR2 YYREEE (reference sequence). V was cut by 5 bases and J by 1 base, with 12 bases left in between. The CDR3 sequence is CASRRDTSQETQYF. In DNA form, the CDR3 reads TGTGCCAGCAGGAGGGACACCAGCCAAGAGACCCAGTACTTC.

The table lists this clone with a count of one. The rearrangement links TRBV7-9 to TRBJ2-5; D ambiguous. V was shortened by 0 bases and J by 7 bases, with 9 bases between the two germline ends. CDR3 size: 13 residues. CDR1 is SEHNR, CDR2 FQNEAQ, per germline (reference sequence). In DNA form, the CDR3 reads TGTGCCAGCAGCTTAGCTAGCCTCGGGACCCAGTACTTC. Residues: CASSLASLGTQYF.

The chain recombines TRBV5-8 with TRBJ2-1, with TRBD1 matching 9 bases. Trimming removed 2 bases from V and 9 bases from J; junction bases left unmatched: 9. CDR3 length: 15 residues. The germline CDR1 and CDR2 sequences are SGHTS and YDEGEE. CDR3 in amino acids: CASSFTGGLAIEQFF. Written as DNA, the CDR3 is TGTGCCAGCAGCTTTACAGGGGGCCTGGCCATTGAGCAGTTCTTC.